This TCR beta chain was observed in a study of CD8+CD57+ T cells in acquired aplastic anemia. This clonotype was recorded many times. Its antigen is undetermined. V shed 0 bases, J shed 3 bases, and the junction held 3 bases outside the gene matches. The CDR3 sequence is 16 residues long. CDR1 SGDLS and CDR2 YYNGEE come from the germline V gene. Individuals selected for sequencing had exhibited CD8+CD57+ cell expansion on flow cytometry. The patients all had a severe acquired aplastic anemia diagnosis. Study conclusions and caveats: Patients shared around 31 CD8+ CDR3 sequences with controls.

CDR3 and TCR beta VDJ profiling relied on a genomic DNA template. In TCRdb, the reads were re-called with MiXCR into one record per CDR3 protein. The repertoire consists of about 250,000 distinct CDR3 sequences, with approximately 45% occurring once and the leading ten covering over 7.5%. Sequenced input: sorted CD4+, CD8+, or CD8+CD57+ T cells (not recorded which) from PBMCs. The receptor was isolated from a human donor with aplastic anemia. The chain employs TRBV9 and TRBJ2-7, with 13 bases matching TRBD2. The DNA of the CDR3 is TGTGCCAGCAGCGTAGGGGGACTAGCGGGACTCTACGAGCAGTACTTC. Its protein is CASSVGGLAGLYEQYF.